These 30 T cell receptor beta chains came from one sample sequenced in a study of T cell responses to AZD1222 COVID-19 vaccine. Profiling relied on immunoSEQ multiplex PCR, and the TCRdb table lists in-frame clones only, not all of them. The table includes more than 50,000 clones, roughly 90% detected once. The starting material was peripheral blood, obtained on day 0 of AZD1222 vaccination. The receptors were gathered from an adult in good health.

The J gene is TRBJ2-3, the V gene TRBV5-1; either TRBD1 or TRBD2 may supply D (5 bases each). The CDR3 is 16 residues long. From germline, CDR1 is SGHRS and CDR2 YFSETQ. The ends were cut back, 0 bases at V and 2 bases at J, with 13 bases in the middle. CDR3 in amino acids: CASSLAWAGTTDTQYF. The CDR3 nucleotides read TGCGCCAGCAGCTTGGCCTGGGCAGGGACCACAGATACGCAGTATTTT.

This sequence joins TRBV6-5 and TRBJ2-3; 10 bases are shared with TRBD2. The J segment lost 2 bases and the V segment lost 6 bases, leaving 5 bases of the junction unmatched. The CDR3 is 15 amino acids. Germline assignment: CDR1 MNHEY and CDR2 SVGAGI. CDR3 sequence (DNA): TGTGCCAGCAGGGGAGCGGGGGGGAACACAGATACGCAGTATTTT. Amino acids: CASRGAGGNTDTQYF.

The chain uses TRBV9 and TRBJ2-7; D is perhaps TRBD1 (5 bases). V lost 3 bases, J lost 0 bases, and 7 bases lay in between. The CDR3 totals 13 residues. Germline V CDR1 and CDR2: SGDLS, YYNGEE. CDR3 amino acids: CASSADSSYEQYF. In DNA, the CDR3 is TGTGCCAGCAGCGCTGACAGCTCCTACGAGCAGTACTTC.

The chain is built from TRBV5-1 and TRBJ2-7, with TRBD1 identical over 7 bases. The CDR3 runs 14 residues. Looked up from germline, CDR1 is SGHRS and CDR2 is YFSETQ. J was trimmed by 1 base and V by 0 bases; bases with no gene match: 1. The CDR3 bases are TGCGCCAGCAGCTTGGTACAGGGGTCCTACGAGCAGTACTTC. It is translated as CASSLVQGSYEQYF.

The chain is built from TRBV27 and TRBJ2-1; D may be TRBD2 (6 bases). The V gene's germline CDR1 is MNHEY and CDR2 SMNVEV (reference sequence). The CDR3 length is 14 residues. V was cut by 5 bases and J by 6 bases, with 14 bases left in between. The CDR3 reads CASSLTRSINEQFF. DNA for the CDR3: TGTGCCAGCAGTCTGACTAGGTCAATCAATGAGCAGTTCTTC.

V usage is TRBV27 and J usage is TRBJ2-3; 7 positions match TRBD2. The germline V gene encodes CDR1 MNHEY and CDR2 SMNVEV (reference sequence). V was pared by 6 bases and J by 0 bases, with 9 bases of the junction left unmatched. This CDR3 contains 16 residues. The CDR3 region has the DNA TGTGCCAGCAGCCTAAGGAGCGGGATCAGCACAGATACGCAGTATTTT. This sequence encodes CASSLRSGISTDTQYF.

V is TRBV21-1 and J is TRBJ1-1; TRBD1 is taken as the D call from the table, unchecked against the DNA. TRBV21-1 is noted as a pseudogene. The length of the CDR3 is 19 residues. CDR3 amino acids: CASSRIGPGQGWMNTEAFF. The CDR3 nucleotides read TGTGCCAGCAGCAGAATAGGTCCGGGACAGGGGTGGATGAACACTGAAGCTTTCTTT.

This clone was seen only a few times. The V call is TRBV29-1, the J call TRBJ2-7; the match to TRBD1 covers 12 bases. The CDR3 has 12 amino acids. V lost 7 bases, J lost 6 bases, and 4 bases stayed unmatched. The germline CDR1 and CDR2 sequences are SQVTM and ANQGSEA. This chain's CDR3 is CSGGTGGGEQYF. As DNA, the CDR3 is TGCAGCGGCGGGACAGGGGGCGGCGAGCAGTACTTC.

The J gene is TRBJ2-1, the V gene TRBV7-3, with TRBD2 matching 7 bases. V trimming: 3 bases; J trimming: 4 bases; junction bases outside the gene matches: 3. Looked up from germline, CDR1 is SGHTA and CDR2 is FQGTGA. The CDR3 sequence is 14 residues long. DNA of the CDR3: TGTGCCAGCAGCTTCTTCGGGGGGTACAATGAGCAGTTCTTC. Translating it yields CASSFFGGYNEQFF.

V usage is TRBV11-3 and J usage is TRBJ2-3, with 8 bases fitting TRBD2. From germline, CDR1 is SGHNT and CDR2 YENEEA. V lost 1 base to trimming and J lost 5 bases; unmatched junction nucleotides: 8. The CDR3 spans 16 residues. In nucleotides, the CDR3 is TGTGCCAGCAGCTTAGTACCCGGGGGGGCGGTAGATACGCAGTATTTT. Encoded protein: CASSLVPGGAVDTQYF.

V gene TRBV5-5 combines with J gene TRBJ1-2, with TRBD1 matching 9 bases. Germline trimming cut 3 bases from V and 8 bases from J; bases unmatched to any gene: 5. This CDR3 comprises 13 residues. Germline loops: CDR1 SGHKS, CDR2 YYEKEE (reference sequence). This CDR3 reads CASSWTGAGGYTF. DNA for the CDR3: TGTGCCAGCAGCTGGACAGGGGCTGGCGGCTACACCTTC.

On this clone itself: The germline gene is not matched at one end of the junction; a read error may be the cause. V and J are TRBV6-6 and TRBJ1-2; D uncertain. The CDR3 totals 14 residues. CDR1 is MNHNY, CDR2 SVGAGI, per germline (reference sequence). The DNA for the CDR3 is TGTGCCAGCAGTTCCCCCGAGTCAGACCGCGTGAATAGCTTC. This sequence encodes CASSSPESDRVNSF.

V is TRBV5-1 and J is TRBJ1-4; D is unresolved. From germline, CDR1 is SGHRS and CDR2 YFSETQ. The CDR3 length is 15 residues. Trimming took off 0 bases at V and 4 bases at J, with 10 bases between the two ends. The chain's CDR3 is CASSLGPGVNEKLFF. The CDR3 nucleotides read TGCGCCAGCAGCTTGGGTCCCGGGGTTAATGAAAAACTGTTTTTT.

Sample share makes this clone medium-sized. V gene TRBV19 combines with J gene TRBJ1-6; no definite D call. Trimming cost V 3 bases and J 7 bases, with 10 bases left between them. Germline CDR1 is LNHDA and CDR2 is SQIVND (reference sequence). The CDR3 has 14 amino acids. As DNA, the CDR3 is TGTGCCAGTAGTATGATAGGGAAGAATTCACCCCTCCACTTT. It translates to CASSMIGKNSPLHF.

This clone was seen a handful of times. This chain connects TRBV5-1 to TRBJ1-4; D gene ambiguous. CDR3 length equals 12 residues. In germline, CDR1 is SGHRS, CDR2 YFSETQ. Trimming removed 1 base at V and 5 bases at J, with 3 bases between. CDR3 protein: CASSLQNEKLFF. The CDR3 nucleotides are TGCGCCAGCAGCTTGCAAAATGAAAAACTGTTTTTT. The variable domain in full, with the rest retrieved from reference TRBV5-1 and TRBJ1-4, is KAGVTQTPRYLIKTRGQQVTLSCSPISGHRSVSWYQQTPGQGLQFLFEYFSETQRNKGNFPGRFSGRQFSNSRSEMNVSTLELGDSALYLCASSLQNEKLFFGSGTQLSVL.

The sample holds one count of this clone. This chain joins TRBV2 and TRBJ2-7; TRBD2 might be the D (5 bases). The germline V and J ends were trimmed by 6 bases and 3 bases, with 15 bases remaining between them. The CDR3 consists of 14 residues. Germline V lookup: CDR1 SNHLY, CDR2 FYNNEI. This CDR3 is CASRTPGSIYEQYF. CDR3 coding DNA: TGTGCCAGCAGGACTCCGGGATCCATCTACGAGCAGTACTTC.

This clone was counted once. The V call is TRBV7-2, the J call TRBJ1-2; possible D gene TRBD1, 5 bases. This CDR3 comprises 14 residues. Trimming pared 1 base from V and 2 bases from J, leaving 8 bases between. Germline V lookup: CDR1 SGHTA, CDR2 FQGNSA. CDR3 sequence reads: CASSLVPGNYGYTF. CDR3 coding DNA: TGTGCCAGCAGCTTAGTGCCAGGGAACTATGGCTACACCTTC.

CDR3 sequence reads: CASSSQRNYGYTF. The CDR3, as DNA: TGTGCCAGCAGCTCCCAAAGGAACTATGGCTACACCTTC. This rearrangement joins TRBV27 to TRBJ1-2; D unclear. V shed 6 bases and J shed 2 bases, with 10 bases lying between them. Looked up from germline, CDR1 is MNHEY and CDR2 is SMNVEV (reference sequence). CDR3 length equals 13 residues.

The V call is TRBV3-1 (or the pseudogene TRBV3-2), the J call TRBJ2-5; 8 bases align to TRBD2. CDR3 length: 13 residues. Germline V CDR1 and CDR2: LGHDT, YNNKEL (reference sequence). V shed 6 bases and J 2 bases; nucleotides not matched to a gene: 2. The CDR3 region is CASRLAAQETQYF. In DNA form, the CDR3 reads TGTGCCAGCAGACTAGCGGCTCAAGAGACCCAGTACTTC.

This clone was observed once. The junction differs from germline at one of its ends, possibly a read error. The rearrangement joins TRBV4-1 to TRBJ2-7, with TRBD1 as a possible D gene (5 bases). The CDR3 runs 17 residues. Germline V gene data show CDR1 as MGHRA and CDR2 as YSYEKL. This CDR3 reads CASSQADSGFYAYEQYF. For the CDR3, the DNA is TGCGCCAGCAGTCAAGCAGACTCAGGGTTTTATGCCTACGAGCAGTACTTC.

CDR3 loop: CASSRDRVHLGQYF. The CDR3 DNA reads TGTGCCAGCAGTCGTGACAGGGTTCATCTCGGGCAGTACTTC. The chain uses TRBV28 and TRBJ2-7; 7 bases map to TRBD1. The CDR3 totals 14 residues. V trimming: 5 bases; J trimming: 9 bases; junction bases outside the gene matches: 13. Germline assignment: CDR1 MDHEN and CDR2 SYDVKM.

Written as DNA, the CDR3 is TGTGCCAGCAGTGAAGGGGGACAGATAAATGAAAAACTGTTTTTT. It codes for CASSEGGQINEKLFF. The chain joins TRBV2 to TRBJ1-4; 7 nucleotides line up with TRBD1. In germline, CDR1 is SNHLY, CDR2 FYNNEI. With V trimmed by 1 base and J by 5 bases, 4 bases remained unmatched. The CDR3 length is 15 residues.

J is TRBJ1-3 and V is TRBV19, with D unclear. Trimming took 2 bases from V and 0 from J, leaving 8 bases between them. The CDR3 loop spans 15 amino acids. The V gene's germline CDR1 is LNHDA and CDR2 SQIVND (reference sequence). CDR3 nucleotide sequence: TGTGCCAGTAGTATACTGGGGTACTCTGGAAACACCATATATTTT. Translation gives CASSILGYSGNTIYF.

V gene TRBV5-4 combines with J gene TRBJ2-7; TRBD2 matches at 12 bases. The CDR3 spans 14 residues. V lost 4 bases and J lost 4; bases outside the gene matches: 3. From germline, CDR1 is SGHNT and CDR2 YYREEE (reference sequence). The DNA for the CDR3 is TGTGCCAGCAGCCTAGCGGGGGGGCGGTACGAGCAGTACTTC. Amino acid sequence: CASSLAGGRYEQYF.

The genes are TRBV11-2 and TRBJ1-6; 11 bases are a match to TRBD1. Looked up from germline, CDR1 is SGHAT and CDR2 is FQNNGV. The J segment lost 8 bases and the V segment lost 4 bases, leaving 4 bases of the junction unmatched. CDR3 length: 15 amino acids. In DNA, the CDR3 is TGTGCCAGCAGCTCTAGGGGACAGGGGGATTCACCCCTCCACTTT. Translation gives CASSSRGQGDSPLHF.

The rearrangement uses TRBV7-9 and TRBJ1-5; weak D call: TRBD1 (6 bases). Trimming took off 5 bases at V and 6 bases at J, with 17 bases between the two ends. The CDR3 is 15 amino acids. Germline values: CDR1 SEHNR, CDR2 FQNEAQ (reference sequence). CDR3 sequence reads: CASSIGGQAGQPQHF. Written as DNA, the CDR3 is TGTGCCAGCAGCATCGGGGGGCAGGCGGGTCAGCCCCAGCATTTT.

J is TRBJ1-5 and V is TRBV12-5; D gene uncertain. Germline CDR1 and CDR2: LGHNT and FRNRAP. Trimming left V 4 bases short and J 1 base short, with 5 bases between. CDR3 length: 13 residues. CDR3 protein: CASGYGSNQPQHF. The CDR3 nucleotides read TGTGCTAGTGGTTACGGGAGCAATCAGCCCCAGCATTTT.

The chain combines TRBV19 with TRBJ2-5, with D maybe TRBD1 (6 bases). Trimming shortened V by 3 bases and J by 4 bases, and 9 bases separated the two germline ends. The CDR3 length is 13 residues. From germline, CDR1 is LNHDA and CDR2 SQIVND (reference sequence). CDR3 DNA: TGTGCCAGTAGTATTGGGGGCTCAGAGACCCAGTACTTC. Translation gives CASSIGGSETQYF.

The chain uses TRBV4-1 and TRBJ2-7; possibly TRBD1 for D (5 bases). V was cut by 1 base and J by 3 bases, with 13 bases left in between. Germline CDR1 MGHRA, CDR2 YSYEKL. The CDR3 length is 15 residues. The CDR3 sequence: CASSQADYQGYEQYF. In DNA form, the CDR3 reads TGCGCCAGCAGCCAAGCGGATTACCAGGGCTACGAGCAGTACTTC.

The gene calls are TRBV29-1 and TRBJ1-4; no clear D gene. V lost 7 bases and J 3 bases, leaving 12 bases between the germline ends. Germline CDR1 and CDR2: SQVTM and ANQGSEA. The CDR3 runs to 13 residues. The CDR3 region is CSASRASNEKLFF. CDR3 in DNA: TGCAGCGCCTCGAGGGCGTCTAATGAAAAACTGTTTTTT. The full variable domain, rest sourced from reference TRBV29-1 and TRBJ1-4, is SAVISQKPSRDICQRGTSLTIQCQVDSQVTMMFWYRQQPGQSLTLIATANQGSEATYESGFVIDKFPISRPNLTFSTLTVSNMSPEDSSIYLCSASRASNEKLFFGSGTQLSVL.